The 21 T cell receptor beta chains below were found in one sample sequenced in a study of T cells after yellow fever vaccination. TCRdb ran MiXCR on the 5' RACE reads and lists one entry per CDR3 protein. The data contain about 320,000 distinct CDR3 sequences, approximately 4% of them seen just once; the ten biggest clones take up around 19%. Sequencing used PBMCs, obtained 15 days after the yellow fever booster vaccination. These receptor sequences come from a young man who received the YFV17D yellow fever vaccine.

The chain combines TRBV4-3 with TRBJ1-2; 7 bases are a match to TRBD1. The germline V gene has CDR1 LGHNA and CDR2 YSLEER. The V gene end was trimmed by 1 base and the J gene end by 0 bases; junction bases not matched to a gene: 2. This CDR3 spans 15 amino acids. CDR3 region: CASSQGDRANYGYTF. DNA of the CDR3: TGCGCCAGCAGCCAAGGAGACAGGGCTAACTATGGCTACACCTTC.

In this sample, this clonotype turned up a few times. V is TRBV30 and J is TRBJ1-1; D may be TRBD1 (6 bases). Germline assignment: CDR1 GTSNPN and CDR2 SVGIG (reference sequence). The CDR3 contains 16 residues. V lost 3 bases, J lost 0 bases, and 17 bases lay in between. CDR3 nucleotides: TGTGCCTGGAGCCTCTATACAGGGCAGCTGAACACTGAAGCTTTCTTT. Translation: CAWSLYTGQLNTEAFF.

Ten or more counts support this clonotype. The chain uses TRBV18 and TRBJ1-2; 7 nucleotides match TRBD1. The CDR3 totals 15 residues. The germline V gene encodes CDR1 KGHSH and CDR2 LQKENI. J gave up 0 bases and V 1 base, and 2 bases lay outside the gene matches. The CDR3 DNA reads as TGTGCCAGCTCACCACGGGACAGCCCTAACTATGGCTACACCTTC. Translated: CASSPRDSPNYGYTF. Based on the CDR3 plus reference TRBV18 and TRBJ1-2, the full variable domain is NAGVMQNPRHLVRRRGQEARLRCSPMKGHSHVYWYRQLPEEGLKFMVYLQKENIIDESGMPKERFSAEFPKEGPSILRIQQVVRGDSAAYFCASSPRDSPNYGYTFGSGTRLTVV.

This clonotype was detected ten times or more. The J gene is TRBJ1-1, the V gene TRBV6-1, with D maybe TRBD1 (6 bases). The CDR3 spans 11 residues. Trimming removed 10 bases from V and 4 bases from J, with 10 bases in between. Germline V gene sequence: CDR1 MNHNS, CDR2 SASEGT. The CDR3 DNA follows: TGTGCCACCAGCAGGGGCACTGAAGCTTTCTTT. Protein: CATSRGTEAFF.

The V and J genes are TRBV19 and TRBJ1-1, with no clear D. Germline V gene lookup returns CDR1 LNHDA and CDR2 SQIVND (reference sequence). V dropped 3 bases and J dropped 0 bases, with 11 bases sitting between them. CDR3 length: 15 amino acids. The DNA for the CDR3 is TGTGCCAGTAGTATCTCACCAGGAATGAACACTGAAGCTTTCTTT. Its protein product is CASSISPGMNTEAFF.

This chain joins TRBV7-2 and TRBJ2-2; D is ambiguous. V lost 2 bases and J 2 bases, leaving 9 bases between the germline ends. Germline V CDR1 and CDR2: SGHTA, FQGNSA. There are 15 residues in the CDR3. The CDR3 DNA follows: TGTGCCAGCAGCTTACCGGGCAGAAACACCGGGGAGCTGTTTTTT. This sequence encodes CASSLPGRNTGELFF. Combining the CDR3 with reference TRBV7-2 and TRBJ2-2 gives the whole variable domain GAGVSQSPSNKVTEKGKDVELRCDPISGHTALYWYRQSLGQGLEFLIYFQGNSAPDKSGLPSDRFSAERTGGSVSTLTIQRTQQEDSAVYLCASSLPGRNTGELFFGEGSRLTVL.

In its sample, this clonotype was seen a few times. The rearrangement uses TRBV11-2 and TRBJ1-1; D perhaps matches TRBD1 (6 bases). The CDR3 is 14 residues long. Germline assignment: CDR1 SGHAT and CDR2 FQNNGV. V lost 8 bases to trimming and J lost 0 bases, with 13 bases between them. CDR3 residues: CASGGNRVNTEAFF. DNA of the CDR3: TGTGCCAGCGGGGGTAACAGGGTGAACACTGAAGCTTTCTTT.

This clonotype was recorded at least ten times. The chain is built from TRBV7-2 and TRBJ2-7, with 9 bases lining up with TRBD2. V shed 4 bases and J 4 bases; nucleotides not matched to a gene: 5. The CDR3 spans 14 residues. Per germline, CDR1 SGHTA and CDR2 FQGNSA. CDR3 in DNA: TGTGCCAGCAGCTCGCGGGGGGGTTGGTACGAGCAGTACTTC. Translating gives CASSSRGGWYEQYF.

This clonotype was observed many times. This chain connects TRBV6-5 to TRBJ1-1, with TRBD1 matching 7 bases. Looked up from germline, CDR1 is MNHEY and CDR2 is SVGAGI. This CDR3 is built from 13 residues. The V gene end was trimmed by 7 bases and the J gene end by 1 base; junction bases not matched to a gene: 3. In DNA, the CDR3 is TGTGCCAGCATCGGGACAGAGAACACTGAAGCTTTCTTT. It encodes CASIGTENTEAFF.

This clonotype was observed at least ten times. For the CDR3, the DNA is TGTGCCAGCAGTTCGTGGGGGTTGAACACTGAAGCTTTCTTT. Translating gives CASSSWGLNTEAFF. This chain joins TRBV6-2 or TRBV6-3 and TRBJ1-1, with D tentatively TRBD1 (5 bases). The CDR3 has 14 residues. The V end was cut by 4 bases, the J end by 0 bases, with 9 bases between. Germline-derived CDR1 and CDR2 are MNHEY and SVGEGT.

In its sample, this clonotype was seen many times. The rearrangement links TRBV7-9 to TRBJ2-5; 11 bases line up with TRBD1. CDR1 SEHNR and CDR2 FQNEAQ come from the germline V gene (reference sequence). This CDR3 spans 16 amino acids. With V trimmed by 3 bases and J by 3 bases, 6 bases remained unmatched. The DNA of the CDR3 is TGTGCCAGCAGCTTTATCCGGGACAGGGGGAAAGAGACCCAGTACTTC. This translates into CASSFIRDRGKETQYF.

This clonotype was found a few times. The CDR3: CASSQEFGLAGVLQETQYF. The CDR3 nucleotides are TGTGCCAGCAGCCAAGAGTTCGGACTAGCGGGGGTACTCCAAGAGACCCAGTACTTC. This sequence joins TRBV4-2 and TRBJ2-5; 13 bases are shared with TRBD2. Per the germline V gene, CDR1 is LGHNA and CDR2 is YNFKEQ. The CDR3 length is 19 residues. Trimming took 0 bases from V and 1 from J; bases not matched to a gene: 8.

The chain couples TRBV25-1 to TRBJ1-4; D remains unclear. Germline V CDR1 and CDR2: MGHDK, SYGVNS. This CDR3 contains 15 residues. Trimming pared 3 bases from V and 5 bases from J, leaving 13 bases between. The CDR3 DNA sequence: TGTGCCAGCAGTGATTTGGGAGCCGCAAATGAAAAACTGTTTTTT. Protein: CASSDLGAANEKLFF.

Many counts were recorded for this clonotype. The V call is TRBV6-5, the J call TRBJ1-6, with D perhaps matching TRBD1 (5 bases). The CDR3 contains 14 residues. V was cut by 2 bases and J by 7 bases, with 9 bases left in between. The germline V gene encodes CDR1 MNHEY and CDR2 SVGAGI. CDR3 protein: CASSYGGTNSPLHF. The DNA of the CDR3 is TGTGCCAGCAGTTACGGGGGTACGAATTCACCCCTCCACTTT.

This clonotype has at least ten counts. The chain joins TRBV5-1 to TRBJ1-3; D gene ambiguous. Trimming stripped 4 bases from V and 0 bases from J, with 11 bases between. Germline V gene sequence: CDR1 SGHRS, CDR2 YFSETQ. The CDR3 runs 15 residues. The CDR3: CASSIGRISGNTIYF. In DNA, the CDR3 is TGCGCCAGCAGCATCGGACGGATCTCTGGAAACACCATATATTTT.

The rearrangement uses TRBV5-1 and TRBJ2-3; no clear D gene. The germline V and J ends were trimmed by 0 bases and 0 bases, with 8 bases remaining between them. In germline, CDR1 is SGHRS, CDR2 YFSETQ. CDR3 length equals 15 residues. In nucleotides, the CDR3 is TGCGCCAGCAGCTTGGGCCATTCAAGCACAGATACGCAGTATTTT. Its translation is CASSLGHSSTDTQYF. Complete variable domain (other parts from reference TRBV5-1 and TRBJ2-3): KAGVTQTPRYLIKTRGQQVTLSCSPISGHRSVSWYQQTPGQGLQFLFEYFSETQRNKGNFPGRFSGRQFSNSRSEMNVSTLELGDSALYLCASSLGHSSTDTQYFGPGTRLTVL.

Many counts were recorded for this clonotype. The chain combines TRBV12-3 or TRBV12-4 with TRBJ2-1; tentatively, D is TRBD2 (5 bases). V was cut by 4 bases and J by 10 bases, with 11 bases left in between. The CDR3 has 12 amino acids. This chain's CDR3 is CASSYGLEEQFF. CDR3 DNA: TGTGCCAGCAGTTACGGACTCGAAGAGCAGTTCTTC.

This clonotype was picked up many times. CDR3 DNA sequence: TGCGCCAGCAGCCCGACGGCTTCGCCGAACACTGAAGCTTTCTTT. Translation gives CASSPTASPNTEAFF. The chain has TRBV5-1 and TRBJ1-1; D is unclear. The CDR3 contains 15 residues. CDR1 is SGHRS, CDR2 YFSETQ, per germline. Trimming removed 4 bases from V and 1 base from J, with 14 bases in between.

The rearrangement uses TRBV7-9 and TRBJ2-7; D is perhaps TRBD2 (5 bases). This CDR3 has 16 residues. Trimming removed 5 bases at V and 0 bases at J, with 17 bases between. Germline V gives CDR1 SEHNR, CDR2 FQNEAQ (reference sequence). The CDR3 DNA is TGTGCCAGCAGCCACCAGGTGACGGGGAGCTCCTACGAGCAGTACTTC. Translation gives CASSHQVTGSSYEQYF.

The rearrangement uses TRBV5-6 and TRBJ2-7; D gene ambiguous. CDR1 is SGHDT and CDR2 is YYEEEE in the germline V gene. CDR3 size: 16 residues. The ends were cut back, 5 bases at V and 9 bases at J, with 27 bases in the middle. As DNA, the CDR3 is TGTGCCAGCAGTGAGGATCCGAGGTGGGGTCCTAGGCGGCAGTACGTC. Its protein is CASSEDPRWGPRRQYV.

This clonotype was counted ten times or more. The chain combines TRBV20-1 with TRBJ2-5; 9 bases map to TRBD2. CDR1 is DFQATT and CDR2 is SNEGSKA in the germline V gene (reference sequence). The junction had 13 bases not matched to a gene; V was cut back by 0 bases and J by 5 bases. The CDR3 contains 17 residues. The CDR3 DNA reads TGCAGTGCTAGAGATTGGGGGCTAGCGGGGTCCCGGGAGACCCAGTACTTC. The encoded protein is CSARDWGLAGSRETQYF.